This section outlines one TCR beta chain sequence together with its context. Its antigen has not been determined. No base-level quality is on record; no much larger clone is a single base apart. What this sample's time point label stands for: about 28 days (+/-7) after the second vaccine dose. Because spike-specific TCR depth and breadth did not differ between the two schedules, AZD1222 recipients who got a second dose at roughly 4 weeks were pooled with those who got a second dose at roughly 12 weeks. Vaccinee samples came from UK trials COV001 and COV002, including a single-blind randomized controlled phase 2/3 trial of AZD1222 (ChAdOx1 nCoV-19) in healthy adults. For TCRbeta chain sequencing, PBMC samples were collected from trial participants at day 0 and at day 28 after the second dose. This entry belongs to a study of T cell responses to AZD1222 COVID-19 vaccine (dated by TCRdb to the early 2020s). Describing the broader study: A total of about 240 trial participants underwent TCR sequencing, of whom 200 to 220 received two doses of AZD1222 and about 25 received two doses of the MenACWY control vaccine. Trial participants were enrolled by age into subgroups of 18-55, 56-69 and 70-plus years, and around 140, 26 and 57 TCR-sequenced participants, respectively, were included in these subgroups.

Here is what the overall study found, with its caveats: Conclusions about previously exposed vaccinees are limited, since just 6 or 7 AZD1222 recipients were seropositive for SARS-CoV-2 at baseline. Reportedly, almost half of the unique spike-specific TCRs recognized epitopes lying outside the regions that are mutated in the B.1.351 and B.1.1.7 variants. No day 14 peak-response samples were available, so repertoires were characterized only after the peak T cell response. Spike-specific TCR breadth and depth rose significantly after two AZD1222 doses compared with day 0 and with MenACWY recipients. Vaccine-associated CD4 TCRs spanned the whole spike protein, with dominant responses in regions 160-218 and 743-854. Participants were mostly white British, with more females than males. The authors suggested clonal diversity may have been underestimated. The 56-69-year group was small, and its depth increase did not reach significance, likely because of low power.

The CDR3 regions of human TCRbeta chains were analyzed by immunosequencing. In the authors' own workflow: Repertoire TCRs were checked for matches against a reference library of SARS-CoV-2-specific TCRs that had been generated using the MIRA antigen-specificity platform. Breadth meant the fraction of unique TCRs that were SARS-CoV-2-associated, whereas depth meant the fraction of total T cells that were SARS-CoV-2-associated. Using the MIRA data, each spike-specific TCR was mapped to the spike region that the TCR reacts to and placed in a CD4 or CD8 class. Log10-transformed breadth and depth values were compared by one-way ANOVA with Sidak's multiple comparisons tests. Imported from immuneACCESS, the table was reduced by TCRdb to in-frame sequences with V and J called. These copies leave out some clones; in studies compared against another copy, an unresolved V gene accounts for under half, and the cause of the remainder is not known. The V and J calls and clone size come from that table; D and trimming were worked out from the DNA. The sample records 90,000 to 150,000 clones, around 90% of which are singletons. Approximately 2.5% of the sample belongs to the ten largest clones.

The sample was peripheral blood, taken 28 days after the second AZD1222 dose. The clonotype comes from an adult who received the AZD1222 COVID-19 vaccine.

The CDR3 sequence is CASSSSRDEKLFF. The nucleotide sequence reads as follows: TGTGCCAGCAGTTCCTCGCGGGACGAAAAACTGTTTTTT. The chain links TRBV7-8 with TRBJ1-4; 5 matching bases give a weak D call of TRBD1. Including the terminal cysteine and phenylalanine, the CDR3 comprises 13 residues. Of all the DNA, just the CDR3 is kept, 39 bases in frame from base 1. Between the V and J ends, shortened by 6 bases and 8 bases respectively, the junction contains 13 bases. According to the germline V gene, CDR1 reads SGHVS and CDR2 reads FQNEAQ. The full variable domain, with segments outside the CDR3 supplied by the reference TRBV7-8 and TRBJ1-4 proteins, appears as GAGVSQSPRYKVAKRGQDVALRCDPISGHVSLFWYQQALGQGPEFLTYFQNEAQLDKSGLPSDRFFAERPEGSVSTLKIQRTQQEDSAVYLCASSSSRDEKLFFGSGTQLSVL.